This TCR beta chain was retrieved from a study of blood T cell repertoires in COVID-19. TCRdb's copy holds only in-frame clones and misses some; the assay was immunoSEQ multiplex PCR. The sample contains over 85,000 clones, around 87% of which appear only once. V shed 4 bases and J 0 bases; nucleotides not matched to a gene: 3. Germline V gives CDR1 SEHNR, CDR2 FQNEAQ (reference sequence). This CDR3 region has 16 residues. This TCR was sampled from a human donor in a cohort sampled during active COVID-19. V usage is TRBV7-9 and J usage is TRBJ2-3, with 11 bases matching TRBD2. Sequences were obtained from peripheral blood. As DNA, the CDR3 is TGTGCCAGCAGCTCCTTAGCGGGGGGGAGCACAGATACGCAGTATTTT. As protein: CASSSLAGGSTDTQYF.